This entry concerns a single T cell receptor (beta chain). This clonotype was recorded a few times. Its antigen is not yet known. Base qualities are not at hand, and no much larger clone is one base apart. This specimen comes from a study of post-analysis software for immune sequencing data (dated by TCRdb to 2014 to 2015). Broadly, across the study: Recorded disease courses included relapsing-remitting, secondary progressive and progressive-relapsing multiple sclerosis, with some patients lacking subtype annotation. Patient repertoires were compared against ten to twelve previously published healthy control repertoires from donors aged about 6 to 27 years. A subset of samples was prepared in parallel using single-end sample barcoding, then pooled and co-amplified after Illumina adapter ligation. Points the paper makes about the study in general: Significantly higher frequencies in patients than in controls were found for roughly five TRBV segments, including TRBV5-6, TRBV5-1 and TRBV20-1. Compared with controls, multiple sclerosis patients had significantly lower normalized Chao1 diversity, a finding suggesting substantial peripheral T-cell clonal expansion. When samples were clustered directly using the F measure, samples prepared in the same batch co-clustered strongly, which prompted a batch-effect correction. The control group was slightly older than the multiple sclerosis patient group.

To demonstrate the VDJtools post-analysis software, TCR beta repertoires were profiled from the peripheral blood of about 13 young patients with multiple sclerosis. The multiple sclerosis patients were children and adolescents between roughly 6 and 17 years of age. Library preparation employed PCR. Sequencing instrument: Illumina HiSeq 2500. To reduce PCR and sequencing biases, unique molecular identifiers were incorporated into the TCR beta cDNA libraries. Per 1 to 10 million input T cells, some 500,000 cDNA molecules were obtained, such that each molecule approximated one T cell. The patient libraries were prepared and sequenced with the same protocol used for the earlier healthy control dataset. Within a given batch, samples were prepared together, multiplexed and sequenced on the same HiSeq lane. Processing in the source paper ran as follows. Raw barcoded reads were processed with MIGEC, discarding single-read molecular identifier groups before consensus assembly and CDR3 extraction. Clonotype tables were post-analysed with VDJtools, and diversity was normalized by down-sampling all datasets to the smallest sample size. In repertoire overlap clustering, CDR3 amino acid sequences, but not nucleotide sequences, were matched to correct batch-related cross-sample contamination. The public reads were quality trimmed at Q25 with fastp and then assembled into clones with MiXCR by TCRdb, keeping productive beta chains. Every CDR3 protein is listed once, alongside the most common genes and DNA of its rows. V and J calls and clone size were set by TCRdb, not the authors. In this sample the table shows 650,000 to 900,000 distinct CDR3 sequences, 46% of which occur a single time. Together, the top ten hold over 4.5% of the sample.

Based on the germline V gene, the CDR1 and CDR2 sequences are SGDLS and YYNGEE. The CDR3 covers 13 residues, taking in both the cysteine and the phenylalanine. This entry keeps only the CDR3 DNA: 39 bases, framed from base 1. The junction shows trimming of 4 bases on V and 9 bases on J, plus 16 bases between the germline ends. The sequence is built from TRBV9 and TRBJ1-2; the D gene is not confidently resolved. The sample consisted of blood. This clonotype was obtained from a girl aged 5 to 17 with multiple sclerosis. The CDR3 protein sequence reads: CASSSARVGSYTF. Here is the DNA: TGTGCCAGCAGCTCCGCTCGAGTAGGAAGCTACACCTTC. Reference TRBV9 and TRBJ1-2 proteins supply the regions before and after the CDR3; the full variable domain is: DSGVTQTPKHLITATGQRVTLRCSPRSGDLSVYWYQQSLDQGLQFLIQYYNGEERAKGNILERFSAQQFPDLHSELNLSSLELGDSALYFCASSSARVGSYTFGSGTRLTVV.